Detailed here is one T cell receptor beta chain. The sample is drawn from a study of blood T cell repertoires in COVID-19. As for the study in general: COVID-19 samples from acute and convalescent phases originated in the United States, Italy and Spain. PBMCs, B-cell-depleted T cells, or T cells were the source of the cDNA or gDNA that made up the material.

How the authors handled the data: The authors estimated nucleated cell counts from reference gene primer amplification. The method was immunoSEQ multiplex PCR; TCRdb's version includes in-frame clones alone and lacks a portion of them. That table furnishes V, J and clone size, whereas the DNA furnished D and trimming. The sample carries around 200,000 clones, nearly 90% recorded once. The CDR3 covers 16 residues. The germline V gene has CDR1 SGHTA and CDR2 FQGTGA. The V end was cut by 1 base, the J end by 0 bases, with 7 bases between. The sequence was collected from a woman between 18 and 30 years old who had recovered from COVID-19. V usage is TRBV7-3 and J usage is TRBJ2-6, with unresolved D. Source material: peripheral blood. In DNA form, the CDR3 reads TGTGCCAGCAGCTTAATAAGCACCTCTGGGGCCAACGTCCTGACTTTC. This encodes CASSLISTSGANVLTF.